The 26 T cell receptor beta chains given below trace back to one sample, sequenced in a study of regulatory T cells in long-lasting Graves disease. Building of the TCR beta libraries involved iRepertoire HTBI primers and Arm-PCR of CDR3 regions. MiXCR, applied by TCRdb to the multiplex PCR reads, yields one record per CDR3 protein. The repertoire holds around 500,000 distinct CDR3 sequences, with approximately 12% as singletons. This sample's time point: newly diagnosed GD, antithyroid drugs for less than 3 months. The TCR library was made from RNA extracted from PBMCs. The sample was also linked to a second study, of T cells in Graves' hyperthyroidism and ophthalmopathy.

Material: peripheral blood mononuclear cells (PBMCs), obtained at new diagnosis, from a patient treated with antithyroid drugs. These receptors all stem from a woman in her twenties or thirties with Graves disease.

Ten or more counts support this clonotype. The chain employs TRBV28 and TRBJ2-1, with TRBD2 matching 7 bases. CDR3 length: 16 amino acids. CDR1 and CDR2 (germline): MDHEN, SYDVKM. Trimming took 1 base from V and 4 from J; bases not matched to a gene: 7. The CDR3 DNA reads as TGTGCCAGCAGTTTATTCGTTAGCGGGCTTTACAATGAGCAGTTCTTC. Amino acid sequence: CASSLFVSGLYNEQFF.

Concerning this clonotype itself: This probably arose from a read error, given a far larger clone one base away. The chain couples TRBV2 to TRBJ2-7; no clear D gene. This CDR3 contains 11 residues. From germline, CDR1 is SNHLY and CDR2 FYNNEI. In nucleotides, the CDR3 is TGTGCCAGCAGTCGTCGTTACGAGCGGTACTTC. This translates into CASSRRYERYF.

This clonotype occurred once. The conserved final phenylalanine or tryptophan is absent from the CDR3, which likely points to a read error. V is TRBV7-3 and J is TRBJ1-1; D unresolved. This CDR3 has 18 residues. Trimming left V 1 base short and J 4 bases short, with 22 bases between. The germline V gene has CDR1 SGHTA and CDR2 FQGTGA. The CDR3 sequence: CASSLNLADSWLGTEAFS. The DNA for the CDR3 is TGTGCCAGCAGCTTAAATCTAGCAGACTCCTGGTTGGGCACTGAAGCTTTCTCT.

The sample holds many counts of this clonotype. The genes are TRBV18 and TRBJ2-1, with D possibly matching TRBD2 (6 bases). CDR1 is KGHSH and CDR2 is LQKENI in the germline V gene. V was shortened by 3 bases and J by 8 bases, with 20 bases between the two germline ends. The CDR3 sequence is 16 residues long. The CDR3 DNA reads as TGTGCCAGCTCACCTAATTTAGCGGTCAGGGTGGATGAGCAGTTCTTC. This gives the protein CASSPNLAVRVDEQFF.

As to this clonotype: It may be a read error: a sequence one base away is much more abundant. CDR3 in DNA: TGTGCCAGCAGTAGGACAGGGTACAATGAGCAGTTCTTC. This encodes CASSRTGYNEQFF. V is TRBV6-2 or TRBV6-3 and J is TRBJ2-1, with TRBD1 matching over 8 bases. The CDR3 has 13 amino acids. Germline V CDR1 and CDR2: MNHEY, SVGEGT. V lost 5 bases to trimming and J lost 4 bases; unmatched junction nucleotides: 1.

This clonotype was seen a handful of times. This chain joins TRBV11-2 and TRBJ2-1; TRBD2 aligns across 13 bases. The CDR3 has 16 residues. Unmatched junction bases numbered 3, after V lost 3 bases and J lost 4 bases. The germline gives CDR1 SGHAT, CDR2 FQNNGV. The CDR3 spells CASSFRLAGGYNEQFF. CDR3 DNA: TGTGCCAGCAGCTTCCGACTAGCGGGAGGTTACAATGAGCAGTTCTTC.

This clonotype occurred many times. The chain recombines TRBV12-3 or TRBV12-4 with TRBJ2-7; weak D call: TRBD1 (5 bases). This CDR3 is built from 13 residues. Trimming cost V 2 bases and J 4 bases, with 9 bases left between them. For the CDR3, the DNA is TGTGCCAGCAGTTTATGGGGCAAGTACGAGCAGTACTTC. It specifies CASSLWGKYEQYF.

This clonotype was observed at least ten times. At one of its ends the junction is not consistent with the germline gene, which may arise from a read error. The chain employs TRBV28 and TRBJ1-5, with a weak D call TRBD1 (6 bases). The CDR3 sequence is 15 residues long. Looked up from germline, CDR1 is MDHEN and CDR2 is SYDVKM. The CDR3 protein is CASSGRGSPNRPQHF. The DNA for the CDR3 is TGTGCCAGCAGCGGTAGGGGGAGTCCCAATCGGCCCCAGCATTTT.

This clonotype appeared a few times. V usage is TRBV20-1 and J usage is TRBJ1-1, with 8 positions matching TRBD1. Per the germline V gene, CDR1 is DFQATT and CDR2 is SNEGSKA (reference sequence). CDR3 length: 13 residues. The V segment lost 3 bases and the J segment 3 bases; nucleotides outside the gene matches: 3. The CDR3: CSASSGGDTEAFF. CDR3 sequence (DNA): TGCAGTGCTAGTTCAGGGGGCGACACTGAAGCTTTCTTT.

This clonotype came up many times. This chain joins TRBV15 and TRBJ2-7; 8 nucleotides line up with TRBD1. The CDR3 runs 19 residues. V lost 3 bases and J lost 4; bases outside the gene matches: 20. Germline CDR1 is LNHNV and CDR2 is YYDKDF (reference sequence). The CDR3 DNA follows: TGTGCCACCAGCAGGGTCGGTCCAGGGGGCGCGGGTAAACCTTACGAGCAGTACTTC. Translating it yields CATSRVGPGGAGKPYEQYF. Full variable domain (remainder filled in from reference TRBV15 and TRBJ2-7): DAMVIQNPRYQVTQFGKPVTLSCSQTLNHNVMYWYQQKSSQAPKLLFHYYDKDFNNEADTPDNFQSRRPNTSFCFLDIRSPGLGDTAMYLCATSRVGPGGAGKPYEQYFGPGTRLTVT.

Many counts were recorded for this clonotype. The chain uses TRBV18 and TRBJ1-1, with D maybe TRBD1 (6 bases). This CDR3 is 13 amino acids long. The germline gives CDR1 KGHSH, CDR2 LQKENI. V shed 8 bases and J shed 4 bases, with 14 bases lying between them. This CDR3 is CASSSTGSTEAFF. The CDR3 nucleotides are TGTGCCAGCAGCTCTACAGGGTCCACTGAAGCTTTCTTT.

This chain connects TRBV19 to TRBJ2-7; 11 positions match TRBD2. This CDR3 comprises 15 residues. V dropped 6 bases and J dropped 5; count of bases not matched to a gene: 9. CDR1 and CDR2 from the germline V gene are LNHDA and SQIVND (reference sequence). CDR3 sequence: CASSPLAGAADEQYF. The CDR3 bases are TGTGCCAGTAGCCCACTAGCGGGAGCGGCCGACGAGCAGTACTTC.

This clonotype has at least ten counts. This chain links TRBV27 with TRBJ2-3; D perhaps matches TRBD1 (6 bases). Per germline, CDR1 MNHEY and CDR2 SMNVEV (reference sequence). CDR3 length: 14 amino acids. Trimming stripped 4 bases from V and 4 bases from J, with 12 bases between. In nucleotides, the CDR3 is TGTGCCAGCAGTTCCTTGGGGGCGGCAGATACGCAGTATTTT. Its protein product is CASSSLGAADTQYF.

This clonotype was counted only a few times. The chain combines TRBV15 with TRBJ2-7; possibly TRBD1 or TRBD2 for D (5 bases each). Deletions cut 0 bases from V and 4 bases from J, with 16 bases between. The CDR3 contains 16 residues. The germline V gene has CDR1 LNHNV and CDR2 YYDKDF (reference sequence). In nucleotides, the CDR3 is TGTGCCACCAGCAGAGACAGGGAGAGACTCCTTTACGAGCAGTACTTC. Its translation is CATSRDRERLLYEQYF.

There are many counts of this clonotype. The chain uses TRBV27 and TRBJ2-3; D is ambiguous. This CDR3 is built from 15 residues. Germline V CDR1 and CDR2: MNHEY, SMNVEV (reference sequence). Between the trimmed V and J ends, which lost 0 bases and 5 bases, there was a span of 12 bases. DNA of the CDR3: TGTGCCAGCAGTTTATCGGTCCAGGTTGTAGATACGCAGTATTTT. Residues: CASSLSVQVVDTQYF.

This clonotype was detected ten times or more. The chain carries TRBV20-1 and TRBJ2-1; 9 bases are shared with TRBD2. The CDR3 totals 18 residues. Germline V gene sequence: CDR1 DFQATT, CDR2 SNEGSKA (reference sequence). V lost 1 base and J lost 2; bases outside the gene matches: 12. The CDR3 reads CSARVQLFSGSPYNEQFF. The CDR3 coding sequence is TGCAGTGCTAGAGTTCAGTTATTTAGCGGGAGCCCCTACAATGAGCAGTTCTTC.

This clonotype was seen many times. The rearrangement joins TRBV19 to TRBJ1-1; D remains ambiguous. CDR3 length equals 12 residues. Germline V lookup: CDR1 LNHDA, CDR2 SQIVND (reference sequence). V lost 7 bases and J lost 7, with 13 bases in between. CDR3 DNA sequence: TGTGCCAGTAATGTCGAAACAGTTGAAGCTTTCTTT. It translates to CASNVETVEAFF.

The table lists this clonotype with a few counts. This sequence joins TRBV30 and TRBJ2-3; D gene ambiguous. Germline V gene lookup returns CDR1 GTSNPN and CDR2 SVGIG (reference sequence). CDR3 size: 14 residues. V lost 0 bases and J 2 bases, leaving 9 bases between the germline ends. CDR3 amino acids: CAWSVFSTTDTQYF. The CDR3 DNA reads TGTGCCTGGAGTGTCTTCTCTACCACAGATACGCAGTATTTT.

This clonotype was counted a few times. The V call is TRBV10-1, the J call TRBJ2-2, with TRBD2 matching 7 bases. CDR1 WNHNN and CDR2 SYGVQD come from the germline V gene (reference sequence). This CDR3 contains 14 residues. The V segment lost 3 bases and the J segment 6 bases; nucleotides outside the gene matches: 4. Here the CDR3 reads CASSEGGSAGELFF. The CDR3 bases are TGCGCCAGCAGTGAAGGCGGGAGCGCCGGGGAGCTGTTTTTT.

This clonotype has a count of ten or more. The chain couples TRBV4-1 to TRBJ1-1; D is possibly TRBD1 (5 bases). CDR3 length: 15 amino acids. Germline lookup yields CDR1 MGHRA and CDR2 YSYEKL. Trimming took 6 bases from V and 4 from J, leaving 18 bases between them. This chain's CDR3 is CASSGPGLGTTEAFF. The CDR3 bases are TGCGCCAGCAGTGGTCCAGGGCTGGGCACCACTGAAGCTTTCTTT.

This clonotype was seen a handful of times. The CDR3 loop is CASSPEQGNTIYF. CDR3 nucleotides: TGCGCCAGCAGCCCAGAGCAGGGAAACACCATATATTTT. The chain carries TRBV4-3 and TRBJ1-3; D is unresolved. Germline V gene data show CDR1 as LGHNA and CDR2 as YSLEER. Trimming pared 4 bases from V and 4 bases from J, leaving 8 bases between. CDR3 length equals 13 residues.

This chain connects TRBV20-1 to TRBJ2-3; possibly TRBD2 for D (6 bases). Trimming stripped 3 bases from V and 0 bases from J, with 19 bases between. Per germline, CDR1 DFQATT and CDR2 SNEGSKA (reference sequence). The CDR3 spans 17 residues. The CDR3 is CSARPGGVPLSTDTQYF. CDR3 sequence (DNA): TGCAGTGCTAGGCCCGGAGGGGTACCCCTTAGCACAGATACGCAGTATTTT.

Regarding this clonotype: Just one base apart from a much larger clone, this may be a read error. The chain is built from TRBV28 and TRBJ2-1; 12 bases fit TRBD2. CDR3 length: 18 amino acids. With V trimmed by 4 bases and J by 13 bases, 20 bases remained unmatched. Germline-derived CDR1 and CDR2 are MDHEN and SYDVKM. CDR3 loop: CASSSASGRAVLQETQFF. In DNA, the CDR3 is TGTGCCAGCAGTTCCGCTAGCGGGAGGGCCGTACTCCAAGAGACCCAGTTCTTC. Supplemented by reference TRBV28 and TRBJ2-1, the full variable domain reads DVKVTQSSRYLVKRTGEKVFLECVQDMDHENMFWYRQDPGLGLRLIYFSYDVKMKEKGDIPEGYSVSREKKERFSLILESASTNQTSMYLCASSSASGRAVLQETQFFGPGTRLTVL.

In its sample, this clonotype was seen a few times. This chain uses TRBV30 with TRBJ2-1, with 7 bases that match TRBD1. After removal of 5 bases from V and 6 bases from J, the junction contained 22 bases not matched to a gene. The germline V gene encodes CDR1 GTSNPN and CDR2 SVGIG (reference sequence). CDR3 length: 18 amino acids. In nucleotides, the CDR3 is TGTGCCTGGGGACCGACAGGGCTTAACCCCCGCTACCCCAATGAGCAGTTCTTC. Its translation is CAWGPTGLNPRYPNEQFF.

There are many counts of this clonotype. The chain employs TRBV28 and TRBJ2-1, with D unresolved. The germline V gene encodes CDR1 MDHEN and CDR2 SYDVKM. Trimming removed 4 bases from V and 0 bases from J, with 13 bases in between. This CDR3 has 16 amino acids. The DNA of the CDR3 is TGTGCCAGCAGTTCCTTTTTTGGCCCCTCCTACAATGAGCAGTTCTTC. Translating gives CASSSFFGPSYNEQFF.

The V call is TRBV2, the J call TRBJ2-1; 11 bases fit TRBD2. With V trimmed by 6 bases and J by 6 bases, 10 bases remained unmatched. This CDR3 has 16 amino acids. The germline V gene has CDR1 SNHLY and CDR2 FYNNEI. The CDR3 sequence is CASSDYGTSGGNEQFF. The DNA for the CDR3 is TGTGCCAGCAGCGACTACGGGACTAGCGGAGGCAATGAGCAGTTCTTC.